A single sample gave rise to the 22 T cell receptor beta chains below, sequenced in a study of T cells in Graves' hyperthyroidism and ophthalmopathy. What was amplified from RNA transcripts were TCR beta CDR3 regions. Initially, a first-round RT-PCR of the TCR CDR3 employed the HTBI primer set. TCRdb called the multiplex PCR reads again in MiXCR, with one record for every CDR3 protein. The top ten hold less than 35% of the sample, which has about 400,000 distinct CDR3 sequences, about 16% seen once. Sequenced sample: blood. These receptors came from a woman aged 30 to 39 with Graves' hyperthyroidism.

This clonotype came up a few times. The chain joins TRBV9 to TRBJ1-1; 7 bases match TRBD1. Germline assignment: CDR1 SGDLS and CDR2 YYNGEE. The ends lost 0 bases at V and 0 bases at J; junction bases unmatched: 8. The CDR3 runs 17 residues. The CDR3 loop is CASSVAPGQLMNTEAFF. The CDR3 DNA sequence: TGTGCCAGCAGCGTAGCCCCGGGACAGCTCATGAACACTGAAGCTTTCTTT. Looking up the rest from reference TRBV9 and TRBJ1-1 gives the full variable domain: DSGVTQTPKHLITATGQRVTLRCSPRSGDLSVYWYQQSLDQGLQFLIQYYNGEERAKGNILERFSAQQFPDLHSELNLSSLELGDSALYFCASSVAPGQLMNTEAFFGQGTRLTVV.

This clonotype turned up a few times. Mismatch with germline at one junction end may stem from a read error. The chain links TRBV3-1 to TRBJ1-2; D is ambiguous. Germline V gene sequence: CDR1 LGHDT, CDR2 YNNKEL (reference sequence). The CDR3 has 14 amino acids. CDR3 sequence: CAGSPALGNYGYTF. In DNA form, the CDR3 reads TGTGCCGGCAGCCCGGCCCTAGGGAACTATGGCTACACCTTC.

V and J are TRBV11-1 and TRBJ2-1; 9 bases are shared with TRBD2. This CDR3 has 18 amino acids. Trimming removed 7 bases from V and 0 bases from J; junction bases left unmatched: 13. Germline V CDR1 and CDR2: SGHAT, FQDESV (reference sequence). This CDR3 is CASIPGTSSFCSYNEQFF. Here the CDR3 DNA reads TGTGCCAGCATTCCCGGGACTAGCTCCTTTTGCTCCTACAATGAGCAGTTCTTC.

A few counts support this clonotype. The chain couples TRBV7-6 to TRBJ2-4; 8 bases match TRBD2. This CDR3 spans 16 amino acids. CDR1 is SGHVS and CDR2 is FNYEAQ in the germline V gene. The V and J ends lost 4 bases and 6 bases, in that order; junction bases with no gene match: 11. CDR3 residues: CASSSPLAGSGNIQYF. The CDR3 DNA sequence: TGTGCCAGCAGCTCCCCTTTAGCGGGATCGGGAAACATTCAGTACTTC.

There are many counts of this clonotype. The chain joins TRBV28 to TRBJ1-1; no definite D call. The V gene's germline CDR1 is MDHEN and CDR2 SYDVKM. V was shortened by 7 bases and J by 5 bases, with 14 bases between the two germline ends. The CDR3 is made up of 13 amino acids. The CDR3 is CASNLGQLTEAFF. Here the CDR3 DNA reads TGTGCCAGCAACCTTGGGCAATTAACTGAAGCTTTCTTT.

CDR3 sequence (DNA): TGCGCCAGCAGCTCCGGGGTAGGGACTAGGGACACAGATACGCAGTATTTT. Its protein product is CASSSGVGTRDTDTQYF. This chain links TRBV5-1 with TRBJ2-3; TRBD2 agrees at 8 bases. The V gene's germline CDR1 is SGHRS and CDR2 YFSETQ. This CDR3 spans 17 amino acids. The J segment lost 2 bases and the V segment lost 3 bases, leaving 11 bases of the junction unmatched.

The sample holds many counts of this clonotype. The chain combines TRBV20-1 with TRBJ2-5; D might be TRBD1 or TRBD2, each matching 5 bases. The CDR3 spans 14 residues. Trimming took 5 bases from V and 2 from J, leaving 15 bases between them. Looked up from germline, CDR1 is DFQATT and CDR2 is SNEGSKA (reference sequence). As DNA, the CDR3 is TGCAGTGCTCGTTCCGGGACGCAACAAGAGACCCAGTACTTC. This translates into CSARSGTQQETQYF.

This clonotype showed up just a few times. The V call is TRBV6-2 or TRBV6-3, the J call TRBJ2-5; 11 nucleotides match TRBD2. V shed 6 bases, J shed 4 bases, and the junction held 1 base outside the gene matches. CDR1 MNHEY and CDR2 SVGEGT come from the germline V gene. The CDR3 consists of 13 residues. CDR3 in amino acids: CASSGTSGETQYF. CDR3 bases: TGTGCCAGCAGCGGGACTAGCGGAGAGACCCAGTACTTC.

This sequence joins TRBV6-2 or TRBV6-3 and TRBJ2-7, with 7 nucleotides matching TRBD1. Germline V gene data show CDR1 as MNHEY and CDR2 as SVGEGT. The CDR3 extends over 15 amino acids. V shed 6 bases and J 3 bases; nucleotides not matched to a gene: 11. The CDR3 here is CASRPAGQESYEQYF. CDR3 bases: TGTGCCAGCAGGCCAGCAGGACAGGAGAGCTACGAGCAGTACTTC.

There are a few counts of this clonotype. The CDR3 protein is CASSSTRDTRQETQYF. The CDR3 region has the DNA TGCGCCAGCAGCTCCACCCGGGACACGAGGCAAGAGACCCAGTACTTC. The chain joins TRBV5-1 to TRBJ2-5, with D possibly being TRBD1 (6 bases). This CDR3 contains 16 residues. The V end was cut by 3 bases, the J end by 2 bases, with 17 bases between. Germline V CDR1 and CDR2: SGHRS, YFSETQ. The variable domain in full, with the rest retrieved from reference TRBV5-1 and TRBJ2-5, is KAGVTQTPRYLIKTRGQQVTLSCSPISGHRSVSWYQQTPGQGLQFLFEYFSETQRNKGNFPGRFSGRQFSNSRSEMNVSTLELGDSALYLCASSSTRDTRQETQYFGPGTRLLVL.

This clonotype came up a few times. This sequence joins TRBV5-5 and TRBJ1-5; D is possibly TRBD1 (5 bases). In germline, CDR1 is SGHKS, CDR2 YYEKEE (reference sequence). V was shortened by 5 bases and J by 5 bases, with 17 bases between the two germline ends. The CDR3 is 15 residues long. CDR3 nucleotide sequence: TGTGCCAGCAGAACCGGGACGGTGCCTGATCAGCCCCAGCATTTT. Translated, it gives CASRTGTVPDQPQHF.

This sequence joins TRBV20-1 and TRBJ1-6; possibly TRBD1 for D (5 bases). The CDR3 totals 13 residues. In germline, CDR1 is DFQATT, CDR2 SNEGSKA (reference sequence). Trimming pared 5 bases from V and 9 bases from J, leaving 14 bases between. The CDR3 region has the DNA TGCAGTGCTTTAGTGGGGGACGGTTCACCCCTCCACTTT. Its protein product is CSALVGDGSPLHF.

This clonotype was picked up many times. The chain uses TRBV29-1 and TRBJ2-2; maybe TRBD1 (6 bases). The CDR3 is made up of 14 amino acids. Per germline, CDR1 SQVTM and CDR2 ANQGSEA. The V end lost 6 bases, the J end lost 8 bases, and 19 bases lay between the germline ends. In DNA form, the CDR3 reads TGCAGCGTATCCGGGACACTCGCCTCGGGGGAGCTGTTTTTT. Its protein is CSVSGTLASGELFF.

This clonotype was seen repeatedly, ten times or more. V gene TRBV3-1 combines with J gene TRBJ1-3; 7 positions match TRBD1. Germline assignment: CDR1 LGHDT and CDR2 YNNKEL (reference sequence). J was trimmed by 0 bases and V by 4 bases; bases with no gene match: 9. The CDR3 consists of 17 residues. The CDR3 here is CASSLQTGTASGNTIYF. The CDR3 DNA reads TGTGCCAGCAGCCTACAGACCGGGACAGCCTCTGGAAACACCATATATTTT.

This chain's CDR3 is CASRADGLKQFF. In DNA, the CDR3 is TGCGCCAGCAGGGCGGATGGACTGAAGCAGTTCTTC. The chain links TRBV5-1 to TRBJ2-1; D might be TRBD2 (5 bases). Germline CDR1 reads SGHRS; CDR2 reads YFSETQ. Between the trimmed V and J ends, which lost 5 bases and 11 bases, there was a span of 14 bases. There are 12 residues in the CDR3.

This clonotype was counted only a few times. V usage is TRBV6-5 and J usage is TRBJ2-1; TRBD2 agrees at 7 bases. The CDR3 is 14 amino acids. After removal of 2 bases from V and 9 bases from J, the junction contained 7 bases not matched to a gene. Germline CDR1 is MNHEY and CDR2 is SVGAGI. The CDR3 coding sequence is TGTGCCAGCAGTTACGGGGGGAGGGGCGGTGAGCAGTTCTTC. Translating it yields CASSYGGRGGEQFF.

This clonotype was counted many times. The V call is TRBV3-1, the J call TRBJ2-3; D might be TRBD2 (6 bases). Germline V gene sequence: CDR1 LGHDT, CDR2 YNNKEL (reference sequence). Trimming pared 2 bases from V and 4 bases from J, leaving 10 bases between. This CDR3 has 14 residues. Written as DNA, the CDR3 is TGTGCCAGCAGCCAACGGAGGGGTGCAGATACGCAGTATTTT. Translating gives CASSQRRGADTQYF.

This clonotype has a count of ten or more. V gene TRBV18 combines with J gene TRBJ2-7; 8 bases are shared with TRBD1. CDR1 KGHSH and CDR2 LQKENI come from the germline V gene. The trim removed 2 bases at V and 3 bases at J, leaving 12 bases unmatched. The CDR3 extends over 17 amino acids. CDR3 in DNA: TGTGCCAGCTCACCAATATATGCCCCACAGGGGGTCTACGAGCAGTACTTC. Translating gives CASSPIYAPQGVYEQYF.

This clonotype has a handful of counts. V gene TRBV5-1 combines with J gene TRBJ1-4, with D tentatively TRBD1 (6 bases). Deletions cut 4 bases from V and 4 bases from J, with 14 bases between. Germline values: CDR1 SGHRS, CDR2 YFSETQ. The CDR3 covers 15 residues. The CDR3, as DNA: TGCGCCAGCAGCATAACGACAGGCCGTAATGAAAAACTGTTTTTT. This encodes CASSITTGRNEKLFF.

This clonotype showed up just a few times. The rearrangement joins TRBV13 to TRBJ2-1; 13 bases are shared with TRBD2. Germline V gene sequence: CDR1 PRHDT, CDR2 FYEKMQ (reference sequence). The CDR3 is 15 residues long. The ends lost 5 bases at V and 6 bases at J; junction bases unmatched: 4. For the CDR3, the DNA is TGTGCCAGCAGCCCGGGACTAGCGGGATTCAATGAGCAGTTCTTC. Protein product: CASSPGLAGFNEQFF.

The chain recombines TRBV6-1 with TRBJ2-3; 12 nucleotides match TRBD2. Germline V CDR1 and CDR2: MNHNS, SASEGT. V trimming: 5 bases; J trimming: 1 base; junction bases outside the gene matches: 4. The CDR3 has 16 amino acids. CDR3 protein: CASSQRLAGGTDTQYF. CDR3 sequence (DNA): TGTGCCAGCAGTCAAAGACTAGCGGGAGGCACAGATACGCAGTATTTT.

Note on this clonotype: It may be a read error: a sequence one base away is much more abundant. This rearrangement joins TRBV7-9 to TRBJ2-1; 7 nucleotides align to TRBD1. The CDR3 loop spans 16 amino acids. CDR1 is SEHNR, CDR2 FQNEAQ, per germline (reference sequence). The V gene end was trimmed by 3 bases and the J gene end by 6 bases; junction bases not matched to a gene: 11. The CDR3 here is CASSFLPRNRGNEQFF. Here the CDR3 DNA reads TGTGCCAGCAGCTTTCTCCCCCGGAACAGGGGCAATGAGCAGTTCTTC.